These 14 T cell receptor beta chains came from one sample sequenced in a study of blood T cell repertoires in COVID-19 (dated by TCRdb to the early 2020s). Libraries came from the immunoSEQ multiplex PCR assay. As stored in TCRdb, this immuneACCESS dataset retains in-frame rearrangements with V and J assigned. A fraction of the clones does not appear; measured against another copy, unresolved V genes explain less than half of the discrepancy, and the remainder lacks a known reason. This sample comprises 350,000 to 500,000 clones, around 90% of them detected only once. Roughly 0.84% of the sample is taken by the ten largest. Sequencing used peripheral blood. Every receptor here comes from a man aged 18 to 30 with COVID-19, enrolled during active disease.

The chain combines TRBV6-5 with TRBJ1-1; TRBD1 matches 12 bases. Germline lookup yields CDR1 MNHEY and CDR2 SVGAGI. This CDR3 spans 14 amino acids. J lost 10 bases, V lost 2 bases, and 5 bases had no gene match. The CDR3 here is CASSYGTGGTSAFF. The CDR3 coding sequence is TGTGCCAGCAGTTACGGGACAGGGGGCACCTCAGCTTTCTTT.

The DNA for the CDR3 is TGTGCCAGCAGCACCCCCGACAGAAACACTGAAGCTTTCTTT. Translating it yields CASSTPDRNTEAFF. This chain links TRBV7-8 with TRBJ1-1; D perhaps matches TRBD1 (5 bases). There are 14 residues in the CDR3. Trimming left V 5 bases short and J 2 bases short, with 12 bases between. Germline-derived CDR1 and CDR2 are SGHVS and FQNEAQ.

The rearrangement uses TRBV7-2 and TRBJ2-3, with D maybe TRBD2 (5 bases). CDR3 size: 16 residues. V dropped 5 bases and J dropped 1 base, with 16 bases sitting between them. CDR1 is SGHTA and CDR2 is FQGNSA in the germline V gene. CDR3 nucleotide sequence: TGTGCCAGCAGCCCGGGGAGCGGTGGTGGCACAGATACGCAGTATTTT. This encodes CASSPGSGGGTDTQYF.

This clone has more than one count but fewer than ten. CDR3 region: CASTIWTSDTDTQYF. The CDR3 DNA reads as TGTGCCAGCACTATTTGGACTAGCGACACAGATACGCAGTATTTT. J is TRBJ2-3 and V is TRBV2, with 9 bases identical to TRBD2. V dropped 7 bases and J dropped 2; count of bases not matched to a gene: 7. The CDR3 loop spans 15 amino acids. Germline V lookup: CDR1 SNHLY, CDR2 FYNNEI.

V and J are TRBV18 and TRBJ1-4; no firm D call. Germline V lookup: CDR1 KGHSH, CDR2 LQKENI. V lost 6 bases, J lost 7 bases, and 15 bases lay in between. This CDR3 is 14 amino acids long. CDR3 sequence (DNA): TGTGCCAGCTCCCTCAGAACAGCAAGTGAAAAACTGTTTTTT. It yields the protein CASSLRTASEKLFF.

This chain links TRBV27 with TRBJ2-7, with 7 bases that match TRBD2. Germline V lookup: CDR1 MNHEY, CDR2 SMNVEV (reference sequence). The trim removed 2 bases at V and 2 bases at J, leaving 3 bases unmatched. The CDR3 is made up of 14 amino acids. CDR3 sequence reads: CASSLAGATYEQYF. The CDR3 DNA is TGTGCCAGCAGTTTAGCGGGAGCCACCTACGAGCAGTACTTC.

The V gene is TRBV5-1, the J gene TRBJ2-5, with TRBD2 matching over 9 bases. This CDR3 contains 14 residues. The V segment lost 4 bases and the J segment 5 bases; nucleotides outside the gene matches: 6. Per the germline V gene, CDR1 is SGHRS and CDR2 is YFSETQ. CDR3 protein: CASSGGLAGETQYF. In nucleotides, the CDR3 is TGCGCCAGCAGCGGGGGACTAGCTGGGGAGACCCAGTACTTC.

The V call is TRBV6-6, the J call TRBJ2-2; tentative D call: TRBD2 (6 bases). The germline gives CDR1 MNHNY, CDR2 SVGAGI (reference sequence). This CDR3 is 12 amino acids long. V lost 5 bases and J lost 8, with 9 bases in between. Written as DNA, the CDR3 is TGTGCCAGCAGTCCCCTAGCGGGGGAGCTGTTTTTT. Translated, it gives CASSPLAGELFF.

The chain links TRBV21-1 to TRBJ1-1; the table's D call, TRBD1, was not checked against the DNA. TRBV21-1 is designated a pseudogene. The CDR3 runs to 16 residues. The CDR3 bases are TGTGCCAGCAGCGAAAGGGACACCGCGGAGAACACTGAAGCTTTCTTT. Protein sequence: CASSERDTAENTEAFF.

The genes are TRBV19 and TRBJ1-1; 9 bases map to TRBD1. Looked up from germline, CDR1 is LNHDA and CDR2 is SQIVND (reference sequence). Trimming cost V 0 bases and J 11 bases; bases outside gene matches: 16. This CDR3 region has 17 residues. DNA of the CDR3: TGTGCCAGTAGTATAGACGGACAGGGGTTTTATGCAGGAGCGGCTTTCTTT. Amino acid sequence: CASSIDGQGFYAGAAFF.

The gene calls are TRBV2 and TRBJ1-2; D gene uncertain. Germline V gives CDR1 SNHLY, CDR2 FYNNEI. The CDR3 runs to 15 residues. V was cut by 7 bases and J by 13 bases, with 28 bases left in between. CDR3 nucleotides: TGTGCCAGCAAAATGACGATTACGGCCCAGGCTGATGCCACCTTC. Its translation is CASKMTITAQADATF.

The J gene is TRBJ2-3, the V gene TRBV2; 15 bases line up with TRBD2. The CDR3 runs 16 residues. Germline CDR1 reads SNHLY; CDR2 reads FYNNEI. J was trimmed by 6 bases and V by 1 base; bases with no gene match: 2. CDR3 sequence (DNA): TGTGCCAGCAGTGAAGTGGGACTAGCGGGAGGTGATACGCAGTATTTT. Amino acid sequence: CASSEVGLAGGDTQYF.

The rearrangement links TRBV5-1 to TRBJ1-2, with D maybe TRBD1 (5 bases). The CDR3 is made up of 13 amino acids. V lost 4 bases to trimming and J lost 5 bases, with 12 bases between them. Germline V CDR1 and CDR2: SGHRS, YFSETQ. The CDR3 nucleotides are TGCGCCAGCAGCCAAGACAGCCAGTATGGCTACACCTTC. This encodes CASSQDSQYGYTF.

The rearrangement uses TRBV19 and TRBJ2-7; 9 bases are shared with TRBD1. The CDR3 has 15 residues. Germline CDR1 reads LNHDA; CDR2 reads SQIVND (reference sequence). J lost 5 bases, V lost 3 bases, and 8 bases had no gene match. CDR3 bases: TGTGCCAGTAGTATTTATCCTAGGACAGGGGACGAGCAGTACTTC. Its translation: CASSIYPRTGDEQYF.